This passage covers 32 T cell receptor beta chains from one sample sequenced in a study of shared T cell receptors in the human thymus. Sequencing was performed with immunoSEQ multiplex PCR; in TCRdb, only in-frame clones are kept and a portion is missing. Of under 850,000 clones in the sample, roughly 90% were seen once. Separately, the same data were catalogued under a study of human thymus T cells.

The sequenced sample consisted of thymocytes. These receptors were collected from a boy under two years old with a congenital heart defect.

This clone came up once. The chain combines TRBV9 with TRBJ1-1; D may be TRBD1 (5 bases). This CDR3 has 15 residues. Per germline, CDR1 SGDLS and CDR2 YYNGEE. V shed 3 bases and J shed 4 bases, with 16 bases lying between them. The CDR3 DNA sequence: TGTGCCAGCAGCGCGGGGGAACAGTCTACCACTGAAGCTTTCTTT. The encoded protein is CASSAGEQSTTEAFF.

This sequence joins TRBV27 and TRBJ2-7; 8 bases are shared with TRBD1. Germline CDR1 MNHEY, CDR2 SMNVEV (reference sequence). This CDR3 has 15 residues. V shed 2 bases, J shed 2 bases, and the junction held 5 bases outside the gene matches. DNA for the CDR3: TGTGCCAGCAGTTTACCTCAGACAGGGGCCTACGAGCAGTACTTC. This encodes CASSLPQTGAYEQYF.

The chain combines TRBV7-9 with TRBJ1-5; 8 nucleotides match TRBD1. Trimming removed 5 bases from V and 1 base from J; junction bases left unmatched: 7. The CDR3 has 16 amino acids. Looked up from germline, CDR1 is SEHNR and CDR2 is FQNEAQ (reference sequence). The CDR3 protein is CASSRTGSGSNQPQHF. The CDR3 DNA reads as TGTGCCAGCAGCCGGACAGGGTCCGGGAGCAATCAGCCCCAGCATTTT.

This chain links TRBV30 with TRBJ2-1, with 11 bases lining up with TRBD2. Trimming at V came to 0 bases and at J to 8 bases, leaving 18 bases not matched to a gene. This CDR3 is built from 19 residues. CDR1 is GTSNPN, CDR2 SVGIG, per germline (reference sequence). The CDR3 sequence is CAWSVPGLAGGSWGDEQFF. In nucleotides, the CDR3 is TGTGCCTGGAGTGTACCCGGTCTAGCGGGGGGATCCTGGGGCGATGAGCAGTTCTTC.

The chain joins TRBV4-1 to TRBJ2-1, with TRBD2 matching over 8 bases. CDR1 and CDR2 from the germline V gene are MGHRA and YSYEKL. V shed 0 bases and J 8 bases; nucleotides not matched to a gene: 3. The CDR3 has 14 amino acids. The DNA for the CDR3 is TGCGCCAGCAGCCAAGAAGGGCGGGAGGATGAGCAGTTCTTC. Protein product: CASSQEGREDEQFF.

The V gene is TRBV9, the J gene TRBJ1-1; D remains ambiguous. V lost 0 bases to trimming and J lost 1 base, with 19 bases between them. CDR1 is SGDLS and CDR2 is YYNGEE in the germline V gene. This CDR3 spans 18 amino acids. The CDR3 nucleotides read TGTGCCAGCAGCGTAGCAGGCGGGCTGAGCACTAGGAACACTGAAGCTTTCTTT. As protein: CASSVAGGLSTRNTEAFF. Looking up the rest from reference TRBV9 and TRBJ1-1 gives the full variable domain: DSGVTQTPKHLITATGQRVTLRCSPRSGDLSVYWYQQSLDQGLQFLIQYYNGEERAKGNILERFSAQQFPDLHSELNLSSLELGDSALYFCASSVAGGLSTRNTEAFFGQGTRLTVV.

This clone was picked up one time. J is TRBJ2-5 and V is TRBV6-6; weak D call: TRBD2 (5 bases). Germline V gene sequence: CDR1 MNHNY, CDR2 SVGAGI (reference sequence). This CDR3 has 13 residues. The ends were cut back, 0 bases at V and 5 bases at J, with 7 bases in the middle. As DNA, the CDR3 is TGTGCCAGCAGTTACTCGAGGGCCGAGACCCAGTACTTC. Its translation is CASSYSRAETQYF.

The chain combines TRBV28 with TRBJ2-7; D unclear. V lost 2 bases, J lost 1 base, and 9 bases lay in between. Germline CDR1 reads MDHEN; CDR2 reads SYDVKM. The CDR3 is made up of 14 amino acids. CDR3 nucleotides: TGTGCCAGCAGTTTAAGTGAACAATCCTACGAGCAGTACTTC. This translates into CASSLSEQSYEQYF.

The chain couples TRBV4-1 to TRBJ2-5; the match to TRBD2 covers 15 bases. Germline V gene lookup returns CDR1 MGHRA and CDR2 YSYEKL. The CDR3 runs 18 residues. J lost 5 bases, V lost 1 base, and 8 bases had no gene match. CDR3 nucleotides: TGCGCCAGCAGCCAAGGGACTAGCGGGAGGGGGCAGGGGGAGACCCAGTACTTC. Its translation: CASSQGTSGRGQGETQYF.

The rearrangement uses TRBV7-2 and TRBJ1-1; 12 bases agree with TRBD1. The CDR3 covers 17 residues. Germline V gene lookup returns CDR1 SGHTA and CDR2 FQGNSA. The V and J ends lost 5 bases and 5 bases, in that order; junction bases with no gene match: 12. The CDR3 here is CASSPPGGQGAGTEAFF. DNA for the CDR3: TGTGCCAGCAGCCCTCCGGGGGGACAGGGGGCTGGGACTGAAGCTTTCTTT.

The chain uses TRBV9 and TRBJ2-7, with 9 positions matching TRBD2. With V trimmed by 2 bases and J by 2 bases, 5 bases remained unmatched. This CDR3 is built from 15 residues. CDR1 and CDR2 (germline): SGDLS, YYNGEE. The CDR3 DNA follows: TGTGCCAGCAGCGTCGGGACTAGCAACCCCTACGAGCAGTACTTC. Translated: CASSVGTSNPYEQYF.

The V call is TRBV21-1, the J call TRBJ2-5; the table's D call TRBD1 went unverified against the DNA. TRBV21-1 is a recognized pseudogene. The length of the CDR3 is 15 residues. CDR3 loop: CASSSEKAGQETQYF. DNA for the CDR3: TGTGCCAGCAGCTCGGAAAAGGCAGGGCAAGAGACCCAGTACTTC.

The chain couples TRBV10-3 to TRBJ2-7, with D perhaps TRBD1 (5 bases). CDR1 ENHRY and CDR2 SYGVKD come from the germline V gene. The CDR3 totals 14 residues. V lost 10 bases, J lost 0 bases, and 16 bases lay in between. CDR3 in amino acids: CATPAGPFSYEQYF. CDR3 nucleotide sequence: TGTGCCACACCAGCAGGGCCCTTCTCCTACGAGCAGTACTTC.

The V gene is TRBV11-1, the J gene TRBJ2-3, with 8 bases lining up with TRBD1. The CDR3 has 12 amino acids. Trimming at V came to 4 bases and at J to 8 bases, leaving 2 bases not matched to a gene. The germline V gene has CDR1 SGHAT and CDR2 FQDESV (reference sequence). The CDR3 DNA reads TGTGCCAGCAGCTCCGACAGGGGTACGCAGTATTTT. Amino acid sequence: CASSSDRGTQYF.

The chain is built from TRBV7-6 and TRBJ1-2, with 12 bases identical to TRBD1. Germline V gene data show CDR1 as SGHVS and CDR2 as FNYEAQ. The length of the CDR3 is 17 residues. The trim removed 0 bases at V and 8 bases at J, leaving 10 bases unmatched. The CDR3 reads CASSLAGTGQGALGYTF. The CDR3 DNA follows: TGTGCCAGCAGCTTAGCGGGGACGGGACAGGGGGCTTTGGGCTACACCTTC.

CDR3 sequence (DNA): TGCGCCAGCAGCACGGACTTTAATGACTACAATGAGCAGTTCTTC. Amino acid sequence: CASSTDFNDYNEQFF. The chain uses TRBV5-1 and TRBJ2-1, with D maybe TRBD2 (5 bases). The ends were cut back, 4 bases at V and 3 bases at J, with 14 bases in the middle. Germline-derived CDR1 and CDR2 are SGHRS and YFSETQ. The CDR3 extends over 15 amino acids.

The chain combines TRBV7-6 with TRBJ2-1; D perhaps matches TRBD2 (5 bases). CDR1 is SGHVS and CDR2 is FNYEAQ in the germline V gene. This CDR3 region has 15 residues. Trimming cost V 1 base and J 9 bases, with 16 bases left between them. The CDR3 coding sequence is TGTGCCAGCAGCTTAGGACTATGGGTCGGAACTGAGCAGTTCTTC. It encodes CASSLGLWVGTEQFF.

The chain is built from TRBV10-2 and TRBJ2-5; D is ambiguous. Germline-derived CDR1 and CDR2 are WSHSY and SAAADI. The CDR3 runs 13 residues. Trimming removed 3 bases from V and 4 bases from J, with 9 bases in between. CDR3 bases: TGCGCCAGCAGTGAAGGTAGCCCAGAGACCCAGTACTTC. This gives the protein CASSEGSPETQYF.

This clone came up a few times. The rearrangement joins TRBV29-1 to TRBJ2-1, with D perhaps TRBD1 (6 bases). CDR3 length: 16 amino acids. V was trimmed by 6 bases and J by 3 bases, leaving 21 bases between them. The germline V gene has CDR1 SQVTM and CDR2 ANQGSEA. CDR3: CSVHPVQRTDYNEQFF. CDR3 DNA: TGCAGCGTCCACCCGGTTCAGCGGACAGACTACAATGAGCAGTTCTTC.

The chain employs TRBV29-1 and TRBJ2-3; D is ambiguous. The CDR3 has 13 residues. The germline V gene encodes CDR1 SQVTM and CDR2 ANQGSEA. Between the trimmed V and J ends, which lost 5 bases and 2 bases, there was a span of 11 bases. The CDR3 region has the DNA TGCAGCGTTACGACCCGACTCACAGATACGCAGTATTTT. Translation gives CSVTTRLTDTQYF.

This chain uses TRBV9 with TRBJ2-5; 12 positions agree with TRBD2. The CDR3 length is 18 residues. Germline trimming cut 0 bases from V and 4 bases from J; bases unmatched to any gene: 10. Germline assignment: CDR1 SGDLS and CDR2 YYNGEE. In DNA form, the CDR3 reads TGTGCCAGCAGCGTAGCCCCCCTAGCGGGAGGGTCGGTAGAGACCCAGTACTTC. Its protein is CASSVAPLAGGSVETQYF.

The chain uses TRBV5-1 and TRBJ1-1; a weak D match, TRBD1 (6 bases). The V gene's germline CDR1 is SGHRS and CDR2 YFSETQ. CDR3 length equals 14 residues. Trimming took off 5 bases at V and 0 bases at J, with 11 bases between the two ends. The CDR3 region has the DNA TGCGCCAGCAGAACCGGACAGCTGAACACTGAAGCTTTCTTT. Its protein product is CASRTGQLNTEAFF.

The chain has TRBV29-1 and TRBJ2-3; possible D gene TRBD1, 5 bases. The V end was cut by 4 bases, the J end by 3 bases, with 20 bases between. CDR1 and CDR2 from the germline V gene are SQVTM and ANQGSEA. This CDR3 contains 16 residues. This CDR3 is CSVGVRATETTDTQYF. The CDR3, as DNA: TGCAGCGTTGGGGTCAGGGCCACGGAAACGACAGATACGCAGTATTTT.

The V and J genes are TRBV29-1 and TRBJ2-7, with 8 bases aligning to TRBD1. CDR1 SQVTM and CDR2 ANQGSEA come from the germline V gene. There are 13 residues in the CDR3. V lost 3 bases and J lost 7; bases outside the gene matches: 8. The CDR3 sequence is CSVEDRASGEQYF. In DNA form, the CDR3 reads TGCAGCGTTGAGGACAGGGCGTCGGGGGAGCAGTACTTC.

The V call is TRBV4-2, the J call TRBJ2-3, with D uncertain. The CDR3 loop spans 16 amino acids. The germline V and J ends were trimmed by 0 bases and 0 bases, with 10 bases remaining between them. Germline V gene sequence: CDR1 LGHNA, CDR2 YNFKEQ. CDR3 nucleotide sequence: TGTGCCAGCAGCCAAGATGCGGCTTCTAGCACAGATACGCAGTATTTT. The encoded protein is CASSQDAASSTDTQYF.

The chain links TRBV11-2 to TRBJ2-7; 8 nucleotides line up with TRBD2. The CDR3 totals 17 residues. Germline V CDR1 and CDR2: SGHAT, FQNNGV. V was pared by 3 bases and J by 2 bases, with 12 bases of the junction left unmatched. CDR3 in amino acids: CASSFNPLSGRAYEQYF. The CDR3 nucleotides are TGTGCCAGCAGCTTCAATCCCTTATCCGGGAGGGCCTACGAGCAGTACTTC.

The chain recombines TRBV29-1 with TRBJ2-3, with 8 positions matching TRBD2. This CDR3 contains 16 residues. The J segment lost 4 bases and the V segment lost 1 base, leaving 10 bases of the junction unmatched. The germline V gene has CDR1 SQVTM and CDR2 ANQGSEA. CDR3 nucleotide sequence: TGCAGCGTTGAAGTTGTAGCGGGAAAACGCCCAGATACGCAGTATTTT. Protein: CSVEVVAGKRPDTQYF.

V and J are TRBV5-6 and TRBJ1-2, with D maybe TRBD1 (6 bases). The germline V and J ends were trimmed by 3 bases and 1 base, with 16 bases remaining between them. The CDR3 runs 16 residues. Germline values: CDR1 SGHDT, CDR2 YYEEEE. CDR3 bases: TGTGCCAGCAGCTCCCTAGACAGGCCCCTTAACTATGGCTACACCTTC. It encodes CASSSLDRPLNYGYTF.

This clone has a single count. CDR3 in amino acids: CASSESQGAGEQYF. The CDR3 DNA is TGCGCCAGCAGTGAGTCCCAGGGGGCGGGGGAGCAGTACTTC. The chain has TRBV10-1 and TRBJ2-7; TRBD1 matches at 8 bases. The length of the CDR3 is 14 residues. Germline values: CDR1 WNHNN, CDR2 SYGVQD (reference sequence). The V gene end was trimmed by 0 bases and the J gene end by 7 bases; junction bases not matched to a gene: 5.

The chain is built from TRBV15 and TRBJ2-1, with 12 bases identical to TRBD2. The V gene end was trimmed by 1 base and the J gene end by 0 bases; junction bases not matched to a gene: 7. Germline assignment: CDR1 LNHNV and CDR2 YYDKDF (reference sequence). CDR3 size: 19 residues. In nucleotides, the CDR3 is TGTGCCACCAGCAGAGGGAGGACTAGCGGGACCTTCTCCTACAATGAGCAGTTCTTC. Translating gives CATSRGRTSGTFSYNEQFF.

Here the CDR3 DNA reads TGTGCCAGCAGTCCGGGACTAGCCACAGATACGCAGTATTTT. Translation: CASSPGLATDTQYF. The chain has TRBV2 and TRBJ2-3, with 9 bases matching TRBD2. CDR1 and CDR2 from the germline V gene are SNHLY and FYNNEI. CDR3 size: 14 residues. The junction had 2 bases not matched to a gene; V was cut back by 5 bases and J by 2 bases.

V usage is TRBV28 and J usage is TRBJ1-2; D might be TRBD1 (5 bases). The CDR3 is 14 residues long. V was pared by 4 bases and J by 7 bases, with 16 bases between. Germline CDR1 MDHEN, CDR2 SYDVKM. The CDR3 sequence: CASSSTPGYGGYTF. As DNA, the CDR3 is TGTGCCAGCAGTTCTACCCCAGGGTATGGTGGCTACACCTTC.